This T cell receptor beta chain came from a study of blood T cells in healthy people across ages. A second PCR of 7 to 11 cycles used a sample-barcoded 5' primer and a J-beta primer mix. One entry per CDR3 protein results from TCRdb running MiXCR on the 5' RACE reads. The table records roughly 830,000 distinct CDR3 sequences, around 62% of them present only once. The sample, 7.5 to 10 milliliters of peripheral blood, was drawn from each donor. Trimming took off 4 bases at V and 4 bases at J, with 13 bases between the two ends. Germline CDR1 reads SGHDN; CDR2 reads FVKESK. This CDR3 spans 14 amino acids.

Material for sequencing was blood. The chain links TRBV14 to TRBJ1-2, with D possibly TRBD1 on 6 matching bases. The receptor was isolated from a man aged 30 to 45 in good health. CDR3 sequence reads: CASSLTRTVYGYTF. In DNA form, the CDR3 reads TGTGCCAGCAGCCTCACCCGGACAGTCTATGGCTACACCTTC.